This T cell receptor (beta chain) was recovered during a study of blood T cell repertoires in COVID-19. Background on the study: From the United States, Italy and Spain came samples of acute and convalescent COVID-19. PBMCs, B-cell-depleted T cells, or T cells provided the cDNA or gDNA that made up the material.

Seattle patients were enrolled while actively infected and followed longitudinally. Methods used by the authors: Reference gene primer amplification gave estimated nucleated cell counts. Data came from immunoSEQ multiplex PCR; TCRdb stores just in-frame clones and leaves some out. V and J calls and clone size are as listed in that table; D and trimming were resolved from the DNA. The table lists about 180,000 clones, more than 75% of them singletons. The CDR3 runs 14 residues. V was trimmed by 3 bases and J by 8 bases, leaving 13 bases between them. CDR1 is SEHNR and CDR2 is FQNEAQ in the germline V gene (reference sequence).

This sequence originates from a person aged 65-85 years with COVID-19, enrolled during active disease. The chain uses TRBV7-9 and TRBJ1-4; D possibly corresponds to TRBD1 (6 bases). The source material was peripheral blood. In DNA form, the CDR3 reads TGTGCCAGCAGCTTCGGACAGATAGGAGAAAAACTGTTTTTT. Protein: CASSFGQIGEKLFF.